This T cell receptor beta chain was documented in a study of spatial heterogeneity in lung cancer. Across the study: A total of around 67 untreated early-stage non-small cell lung cancer patients served as donors. When available, follow-up PBMC samples taken a median of around 25 months after resection were sequenced.

Time point defined: blood at routine non-recurrence follow-up after resection. The sequenced material consisted of unsorted whole RNA from tumor, nontumor lung or frozen PBMC. TCRdb independently ran MiXCR on the 5' RACE reads; one entry per CDR3 protein. The sample records about 10,000 distinct CDR3 sequences, 20% to 25% being singletons. The input for sequencing was PBMCs, taken at follow-up. The TCR sequence derives from a female donor with early-stage non-small cell lung cancer.

The CDR3 DNA follows: TGCAGTGCTGGACGGGGGAGCACAGATACGCAGTATTTT. It yields the protein CSAGRGSTDTQYF. The chain couples TRBV20-1 to TRBJ2-3; D perhaps matches TRBD2 (6 bases). CDR1 DFQATT and CDR2 SNEGSKA come from the germline V gene (reference sequence). V was shortened by 5 bases and J by 0 bases, with 9 bases between the two germline ends. The CDR3 consists of 13 residues.